This T cell receptor (beta chain) was obtained from a study of blood T cell repertoires in COVID-19 (dated by TCRdb to 2020 to 2022). In the study overall: Collaborator samples came from the United States, Italy and Spain and covered acute and convalescent phases of COVID-19. The material from the prospective study consisted of cDNA or gDNA derived from T cells, B-cell-depleted T cells, or PBMCs. The dataset comprised deeply sampled blood TCRbeta repertoires from subjects exposed to, actively infected with, or recovered from COVID-19. The repertoires were released in a freely available public database meant as a resource for research on the immune response to SARS-CoV-2. Samples came from the ongoing ImmuneRACE study (first 160 participants) plus 1,254 subjects from 6 global collaborators. Nearly every sample came with metadata listing a de-identified subject ID, COVID-19 status, age in years and sex. Where available, HLA class I and class II types were taken from metadata supplied by the sample provider and were not determined by assay-based typing.

The immunoSEQ Assay, a bias-controlled multiplex PCR, was used to amplify TCRbeta CDR3 regions from genomic DNA. Per the authors' processing: Nucleated cell counts per sample were estimated from amplification of reference gene primers within the assay. To quantify the absolute abundance of each unique TCRbeta CDR3 rearrangement, sequence reads were collapsed and filtered. For each sample, productive Simpson clonality was calculated as the square root of Simpson's diversity index over productive rearrangements. The table was pulled from immuneACCESS by TCRdb, which kept in-frame rearrangements only. Such tables lose some clones; where checked, under half of the loss comes from unresolved V genes, and the rest has no known cause. V and J calls and clone size are given by that table; D and trimming were obtained from the DNA. In all, the sample holds 150,000 to 200,000 clones, and approximately 87% of those were seen once. The leading ten clones occupy about a tenth of the sample.

Based on the germline V gene, the CDR1 and CDR2 sequences are MGHDK and SYGVNS. A distance of 9 bases separates the germline ends of V and J, which lose 3 bases and 6 bases respectively. CDR3 length: 13 amino acids, cysteine to phenylalanine. Just the 39-base CDR3 DNA is kept, in frame starting at base 1. At one collaborating source in Seattle, patients were enrolled during active infection and were followed longitudinally through the course of disease. The collaborating institutions used their own protocols to collect whole blood in K2EDTA tubes. For TCRbeta analysis, collaborators shipped samples as frozen whole blood, isolated PBMCs, or DNA extracted from either of those sample types. In regard to this clone: Its antigen is not yet known. Base qualities are missing; no much larger clone stands one base away.

What the research found in general, with its limitations: The amount of clinical and demographic metadata varied by source and participant and was provided uncurated.

Sequenced material: peripheral blood. The V and J genes are TRBV25-1 and TRBJ2-1; the best D guess is TRBD1, with 5 bases matching. The receptor comes from a woman between 65 and 79 years old with COVID-19, enrolled during active disease. CDR3 loop: CASSDWQGNEQFF. The sequenced DNA: TGTGCCAGCAGTGACTGGCAGGGCAATGAGCAGTTCTTC.